The present TCR beta chain was sequenced within a study of cytomegalovirus exposure and HLA in healthy donors. The PCR had 60 Vbeta and 13 Jbeta primers. Here immunoSEQ multiplex PCR was the method, and the copy in TCRdb shows in-frame clones only, minus some. This sample carries 110,000 to 150,000 clones, around 75% of them seen once, and the ten largest clones take 1.2%. The junction had 8 bases not matched to a gene; V was cut back by 3 bases and J by 4 bases. Germline assignment: CDR1 LNHDA and CDR2 SQIVND (reference sequence). CDR3 length: 16 residues. Sample: PBMCs. The source of this sequence is a female donor in good health and CMV-seronegative. The chain is built from TRBV19 and TRBJ2-1; 8 bases align to TRBD2. The CDR3 coding sequence is TGTGCCAGTAGTATCGGCGGGGGGCCCGATTACAATGAGCAGTTCTTC. This encodes CASSIGGGPDYNEQFF.